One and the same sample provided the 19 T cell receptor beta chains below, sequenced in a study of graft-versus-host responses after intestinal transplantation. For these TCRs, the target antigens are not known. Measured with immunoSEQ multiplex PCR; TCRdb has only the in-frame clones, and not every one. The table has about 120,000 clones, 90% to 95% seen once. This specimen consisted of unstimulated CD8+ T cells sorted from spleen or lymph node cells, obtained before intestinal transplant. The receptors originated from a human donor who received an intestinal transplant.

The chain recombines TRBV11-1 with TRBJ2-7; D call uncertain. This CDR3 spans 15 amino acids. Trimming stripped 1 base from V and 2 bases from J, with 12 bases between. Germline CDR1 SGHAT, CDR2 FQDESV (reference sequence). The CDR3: CASSLGSFGAYEQYF. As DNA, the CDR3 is TGTGCCAGCAGCTTAGGGAGTTTCGGCGCCTACGAGCAGTACTTC.

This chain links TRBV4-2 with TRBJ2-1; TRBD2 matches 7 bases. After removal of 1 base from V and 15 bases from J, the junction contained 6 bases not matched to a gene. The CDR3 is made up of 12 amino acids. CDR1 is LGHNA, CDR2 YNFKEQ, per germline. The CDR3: CASSQGGSGPFF. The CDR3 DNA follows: TGTGCCAGCAGCCAAGGCGGGAGTGGTCCGTTCTTC.

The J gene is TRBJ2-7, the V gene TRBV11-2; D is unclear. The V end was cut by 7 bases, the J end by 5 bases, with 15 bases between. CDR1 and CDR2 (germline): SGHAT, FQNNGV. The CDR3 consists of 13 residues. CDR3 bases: TGTGCCAGCACCCCTTTGGTTCTCAACGAGCAGTACTTC. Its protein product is CASTPLVLNEQYF.

The CDR3 region is CASTEGVGQPQHF. The CDR3 bases are TGTGCCAGCACCGAGGGGGTAGGACAGCCCCAGCATTTT. The V gene is TRBV6-1, the J gene TRBJ1-5; TRBD1 is a possible D gene (6 bases). V shed 7 bases and J shed 7 bases, with 14 bases lying between them. The CDR3 totals 13 residues. The germline V gene encodes CDR1 MNHNS and CDR2 SASEGT.

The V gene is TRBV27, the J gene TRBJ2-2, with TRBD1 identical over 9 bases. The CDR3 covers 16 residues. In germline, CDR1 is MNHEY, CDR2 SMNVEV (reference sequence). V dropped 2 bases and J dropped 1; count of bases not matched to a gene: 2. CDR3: CASSLGTGKNTGELFF. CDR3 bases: TGTGCCAGCAGTTTAGGGACAGGGAAGAACACCGGGGAGCTGTTTTTT.

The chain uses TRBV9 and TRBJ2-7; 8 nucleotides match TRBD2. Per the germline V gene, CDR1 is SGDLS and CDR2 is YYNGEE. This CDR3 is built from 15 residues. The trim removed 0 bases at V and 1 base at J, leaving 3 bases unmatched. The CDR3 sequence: CASSVGQRGSYEQYF. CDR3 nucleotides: TGTGCCAGCAGCGTAGGCCAGCGGGGGTCCTACGAGCAGTACTTC. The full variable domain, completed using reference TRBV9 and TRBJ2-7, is DSGVTQTPKHLITATGQRVTLRCSPRSGDLSVYWYQQSLDQGLQFLIQYYNGEERAKGNILERFSAQQFPDLHSELNLSSLELGDSALYFCASSVGQRGSYEQYFGPGTRLTVT.

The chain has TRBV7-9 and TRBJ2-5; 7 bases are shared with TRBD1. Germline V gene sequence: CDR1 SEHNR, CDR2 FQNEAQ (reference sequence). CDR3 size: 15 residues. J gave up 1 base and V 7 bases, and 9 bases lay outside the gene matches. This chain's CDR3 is CASTLLRDSQETQYF. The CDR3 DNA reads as TGTGCCAGCACCTTGCTGAGGGACAGCCAAGAGACCCAGTACTTC.

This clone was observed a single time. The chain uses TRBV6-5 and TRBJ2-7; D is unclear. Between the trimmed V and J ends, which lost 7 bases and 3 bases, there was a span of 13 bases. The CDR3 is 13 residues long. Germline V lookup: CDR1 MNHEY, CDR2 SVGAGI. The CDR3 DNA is TGTGCCAGCAAGGTTGGCGGAGACTACGAGCAGTACTTC. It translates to CASKVGGDYEQYF.

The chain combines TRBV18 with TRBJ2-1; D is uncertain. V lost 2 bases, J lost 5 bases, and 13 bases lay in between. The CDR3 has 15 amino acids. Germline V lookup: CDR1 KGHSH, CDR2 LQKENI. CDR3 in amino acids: CASSPRGTANNEQFF. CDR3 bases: TGTGCCAGCTCACCAAGAGGAACAGCTAACAATGAGCAGTTCTTC.

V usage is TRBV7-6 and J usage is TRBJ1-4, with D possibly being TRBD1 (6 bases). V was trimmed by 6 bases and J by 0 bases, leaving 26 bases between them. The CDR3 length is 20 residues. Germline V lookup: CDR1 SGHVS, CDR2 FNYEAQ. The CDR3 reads CASSLTNPQGLLATNEKLFF. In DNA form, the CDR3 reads TGTGCCAGCAGTTTAACTAACCCACAGGGCCTGCTTGCAACTAATGAAAAACTGTTTTTT.

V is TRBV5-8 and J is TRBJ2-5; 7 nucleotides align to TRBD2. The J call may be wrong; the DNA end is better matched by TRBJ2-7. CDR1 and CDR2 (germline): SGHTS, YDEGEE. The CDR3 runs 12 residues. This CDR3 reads CASSLWEGEQYF. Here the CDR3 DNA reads TGTGCCAGCAGCTTGTGGGAGGGCGAGCAGTACTTC.

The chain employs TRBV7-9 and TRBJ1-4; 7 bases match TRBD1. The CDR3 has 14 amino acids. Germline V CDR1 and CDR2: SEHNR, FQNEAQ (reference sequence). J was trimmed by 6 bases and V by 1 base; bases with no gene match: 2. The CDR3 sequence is CASSLVGTDEKLFF. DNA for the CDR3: TGTGCCAGCAGCTTAGTTGGGACAGATGAAAAACTGTTTTTT.

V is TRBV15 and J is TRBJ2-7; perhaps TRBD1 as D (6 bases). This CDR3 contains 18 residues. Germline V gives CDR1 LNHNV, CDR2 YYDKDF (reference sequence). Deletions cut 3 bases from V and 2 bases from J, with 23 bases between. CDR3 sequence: CATSSDRPNQDSPYEQYF. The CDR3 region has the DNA TGTGCCACCAGCAGCGATCGCCCCAACCAGGACAGCCCCTACGAGCAGTACTTC.

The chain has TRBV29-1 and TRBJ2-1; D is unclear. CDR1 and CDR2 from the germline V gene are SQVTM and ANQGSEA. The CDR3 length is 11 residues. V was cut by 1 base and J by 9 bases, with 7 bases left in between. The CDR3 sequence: CSVEVRSEQFF. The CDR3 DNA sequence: TGCAGCGTTGAAGTAAGGTCTGAGCAGTTCTTC.

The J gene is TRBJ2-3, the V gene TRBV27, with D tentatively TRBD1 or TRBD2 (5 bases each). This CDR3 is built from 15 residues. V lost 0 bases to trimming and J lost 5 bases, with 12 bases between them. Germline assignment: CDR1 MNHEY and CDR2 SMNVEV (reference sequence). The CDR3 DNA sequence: TGTGCCAGCAGTTTATCGGGGCCGAGCGGAGATACGCAGTATTTT. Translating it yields CASSLSGPSGDTQYF.

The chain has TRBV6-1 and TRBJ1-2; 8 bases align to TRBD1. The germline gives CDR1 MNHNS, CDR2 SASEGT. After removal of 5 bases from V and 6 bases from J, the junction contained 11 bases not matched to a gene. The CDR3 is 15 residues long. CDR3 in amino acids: CASSNPRGRRDGYTF. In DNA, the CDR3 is TGTGCCAGCAGTAACCCCAGGGGGCGCAGGGATGGCTACACCTTC.

CDR3 nucleotide sequence: TGCGCCAGCAGCGGATCCGGGACAGGGAAAGAAAAACTGTTTTTT. Translation: CASSGSGTGKEKLFF. J is TRBJ1-4 and V is TRBV4-1; 9 positions agree with TRBD1. The germline CDR1 and CDR2 sequences are MGHRA and YSYEKL. Trimming took 5 bases from V and 8 from J; bases not matched to a gene: 9. The CDR3 is made up of 15 amino acids.

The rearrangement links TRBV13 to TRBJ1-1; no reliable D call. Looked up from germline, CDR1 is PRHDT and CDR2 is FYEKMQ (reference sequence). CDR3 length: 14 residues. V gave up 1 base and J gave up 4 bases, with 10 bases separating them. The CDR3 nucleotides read TGTGCCAGCAGCTTAGTGATCCCCGCCACTGAAGCTTTCTTT. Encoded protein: CASSLVIPATEAFF.

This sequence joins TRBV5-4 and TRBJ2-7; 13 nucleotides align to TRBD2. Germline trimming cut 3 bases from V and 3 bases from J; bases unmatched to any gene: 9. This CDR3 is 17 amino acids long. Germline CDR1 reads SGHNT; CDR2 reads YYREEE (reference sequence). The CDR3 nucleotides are TGTGCCAGCAGCTACGGGACTAGCGGGATTCGGTACTACGAGCAGTACTTC. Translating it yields CASSYGTSGIRYYEQYF. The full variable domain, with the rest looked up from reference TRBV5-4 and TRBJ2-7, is ETGVTQSPTHLIKTRGQQVTLRCSSQSGHNTVSWYQQALGQGPQFIFQYYREEENGRGNFPPRFSGLQFPNYSSELNVNALELDDSALYLCASSYGTSGIRYYEQYFGPGTRLTVT.